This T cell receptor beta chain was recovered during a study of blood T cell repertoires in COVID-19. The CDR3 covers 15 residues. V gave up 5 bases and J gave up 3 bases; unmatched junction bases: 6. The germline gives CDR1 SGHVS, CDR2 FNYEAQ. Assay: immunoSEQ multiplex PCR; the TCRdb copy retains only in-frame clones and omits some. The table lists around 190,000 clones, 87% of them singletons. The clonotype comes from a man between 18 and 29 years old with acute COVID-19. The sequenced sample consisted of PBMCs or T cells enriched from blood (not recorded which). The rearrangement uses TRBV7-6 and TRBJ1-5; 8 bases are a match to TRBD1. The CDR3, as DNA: TGTGCCAGCAGCGAGGGACAGGTTCACAATCAGCCCCAGCATTTT. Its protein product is CASSEGQVHNQPQHF.